One sample yielded the 10 T cell receptor beta chains listed below, sequenced in a study of cytomegalovirus exposure and HLA in healthy donors. Amplification used 60 Vbeta primers and 13 Jbeta primers. Only in-frame clones appear in the TCRdb table, and some are missing; sequencing was by immunoSEQ multiplex PCR. Of 110,000 or so clones listed, under 85% are singletons. The sample was PBMCs. These receptor sequences come from a man aged 25-45 years in good health and CMV-seronegative.

This clone was detected once. This CDR3 is CASSLGGPSQETQYF. The CDR3 DNA reads as TGTGCCAGCAGCTTAGGAGGGCCTAGCCAAGAGACCCAGTACTTC. This sequence joins TRBV11-3 and TRBJ2-5, with D perhaps matching TRBD2 (5 bases). CDR3 length: 15 residues. The V end was cut by 1 base, the J end by 1 base, with 10 bases between. Germline CDR1 SGHNT, CDR2 YENEEA.

This sequence joins TRBV5-5 and TRBJ2-5; D may be TRBD1 (5 bases). CDR3 length: 13 amino acids. Trimming stripped 3 bases from V and 2 bases from J, with 8 bases between. In germline, CDR1 is SGHKS, CDR2 YYEKEE (reference sequence). The CDR3 DNA is TGTGCCAGCAGCTCACGGACACAAGAGACCCAGTACTTC. It yields the protein CASSSRTQETQYF.

In DNA, the CDR3 is TGTGCCAGTAGTACTGGGACAGACTCTGGGGCCAACGTCCTGACTTTC. Protein: CASSTGTDSGANVLTF. The chain employs TRBV19 and TRBJ2-6; the match to TRBD1 covers 7 bases. V was clipped by 4 bases and J by 0 bases; unmatched bases: 3. The CDR3 is made up of 16 amino acids. Germline V CDR1 and CDR2: LNHDA, SQIVND (reference sequence).

This chain links TRBV29-1 with TRBJ1-3; 11 bases map to TRBD1. The CDR3 totals 16 residues. Germline-derived CDR1 and CDR2 are SQVTM and ANQGSEA. The trim removed 7 bases at V and 0 bases at J, leaving 8 bases unmatched. Written as DNA, the CDR3 is TGCAGCGCTGGACAGGGGGCCGCAAGCTCTGGAAACACCATATATTTT. The encoded protein is CSAGQGAASSGNTIYF.

This chain links TRBV5-4 with TRBJ2-7; 9 bases agree with TRBD2. Germline-derived CDR1 and CDR2 are SGHNT and YYREEE (reference sequence). J gave up 7 bases and V 0 bases, and 11 bases lay outside the gene matches. The length of the CDR3 is 16 residues. As DNA, the CDR3 is TGTGCCAGCAGCTTGGACCCGGGACTAGCTTCCCGGGAGCAGTACTTC. Translating gives CASSLDPGLASREQYF.

The chain carries TRBV6-5 and TRBJ2-3, with TRBD2 matching over 7 bases. Germline V gene sequence: CDR1 MNHEY, CDR2 SVGAGI. The V gene end was trimmed by 3 bases and the J gene end by 7 bases; junction bases not matched to a gene: 4. CDR3 length: 13 amino acids. CDR3 in amino acids: CASSYERGNTQYF. The CDR3 bases are TGTGCCAGCAGTTATGAGCGGGGAAATACGCAGTATTTT.

V usage is TRBV7-9 and J usage is TRBJ2-3; D not resolved. The V end was cut by 5 bases, the J end by 0 bases, with 9 bases between. This CDR3 is built from 14 residues. The germline V gene encodes CDR1 SEHNR and CDR2 FQNEAQ (reference sequence). The CDR3 coding sequence is TGTGCCAGCAGCATCGTGACTAGCACAGATACGCAGTATTTT. It yields the protein CASSIVTSTDTQYF.

V and J are TRBV5-1 and TRBJ1-1; D gene unclear. This CDR3 spans 14 amino acids. The V end lost 1 base, the J end lost 2 bases, and 9 bases lay between the germline ends. Germline loops: CDR1 SGHRS, CDR2 YFSETQ. The CDR3: CASSLSGINTEAFF. For the CDR3, the DNA is TGCGCCAGCAGCTTGTCCGGTATCAACACTGAAGCTTTCTTT.

The chain employs TRBV29-1 and TRBJ2-5; a weak D match, TRBD2 (5 bases). The V gene's germline CDR1 is SQVTM and CDR2 ANQGSEA. Trimming pared 3 bases from V and 2 bases from J, leaving 13 bases between. This CDR3 comprises 14 residues. The DNA of the CDR3 is TGCAGCGTTGAGGCTAGAGGAGGACAAGAGACCCAGTACTTC. Its protein product is CSVEARGGQETQYF.

CDR3 in DNA: TGCGCCAGCAGGGTCGGGTCCGGAGGCAATCAGCCCCAGCATTTT. This encodes CASRVGSGGNQPQHF. The rearrangement uses TRBV5-1 and TRBJ1-5; D is unresolved. The CDR3 has 15 amino acids. Germline CDR1 is SGHRS and CDR2 is YFSETQ. The V end was cut by 5 bases, the J end by 2 bases, with 14 bases between.